This TCR beta chain was sequenced in a study of blood T cell repertoires in COVID-19. The overall study: Collection of acute and convalescent COVID-19 samples took place in the United States, Italy and Spain. Sources were T cells, B-cell-depleted T cells, or PBMCs; the material itself was cDNA or gDNA.

Germline CDR1 and CDR2: MDHEN and SYDVKM. The germline V and J ends were trimmed by 5 bases and 4 bases, with 8 bases remaining between them. There are 13 residues in the CDR3. Source study methods: For nucleated cells, counts were estimated from reference gene primer amplification. Method: immunoSEQ multiplex PCR; TCRdb's copy keeps in-frame clones and lacks some. V and J calls and clone size are as listed in that table; D and trimming were resolved from the DNA. This table has about 42,000 clones, 86% appearing once. The receptor was derived from a man between 65 and 79 years old with acute or convalescent COVID-19. Sequenced: peripheral blood. The chain has TRBV28 and TRBJ2-2, with D maybe TRBD1 (5 bases). The DNA for the CDR3 is TGTGCCAGCAGTCTAGGGGTCACCGGGGAGCTGTTTTTT. Translated: CASSLGVTGELFF.